This is a list of T cell receptor beta chains from one sample in a study of cytomegalovirus exposure and HLA in healthy donors. Method: immunoSEQ multiplex PCR; TCRdb's copy keeps in-frame clones and lacks some. The profile covers 150,000 to 200,000 clones, with around nine tenths appearing a single time and approximately 1.5% taken by the ten largest. Sequencing was performed on PBMCs. The receptors were sampled from a woman aged 30 to 39 in good health and CMV-seronegative. The CDR3 runs from the conserved cysteine through the conserved F or W. The D gene is left open where the match is weak. Size tells how often a clone was seen (once, few, many) or the class of an expanded clone, and some rows leave it out.

NA	TRBJ1-4	few	TRBV19	TGTGCCACACGGCCTAGGAGGTATAATGAAAAACTGTTTTTT	CATRPRRYNEKLFF
NA	TRBJ2-1	NA	TRBV21-1	TGTGCCAGCAGCAAAGCTTTGGAGGGACGCGAGCAGTTCTTC	CASSKALEGREQFF
TRBD1	TRBJ2-7	NA	TRBV7-2	TGTGCCAGCAGCTACAGGGGTGGACCCTACGAGCAGTACTTC	CASSYRGGPYEQYF
TRBD2	TRBJ2-1	once	TRBV30	TGTGCCTGGAGCCCCGGGACTAGCGGGTTAAATGAGCAGTTCTTC	CAWSPGTSGLNEQFF
NA	TRBJ1-1	once	TRBV19	TGTGCCAGTAGTATAGTGCAGGGGATGAACACTGAAGCTTTCTTT	CASSIVQGMNTEAFF
NA	TRBJ2-7	NA	TRBV7-8	TGTGCCAGCAGCACAGGGAGCGAGCAGTACTTC	CASSTGSEQYF
NA	TRBJ1-6	NA	TRBV7-2	TGTGCCAGCAGCTTAAGGGGGGGAAACTCCTATAATTCACCCCTCCACTTT	CASSLRGGNSYNSPLHF
NA	TRBJ2-1	NA	TRBV27	TGTGCCAGCACCGAGATGGGGGGTGAGCAGTTCTTC	CASTEMGGEQFF
TRBD1	TRBJ1-4	once	TRBV6-6	TGTGCCAGCAGTTACCGGGACAGACGTGAAAAACTGTTTTTT	CASSYRDRREKLFF
TRBD2	TRBJ2-3	once	TRBV5-4	TGTGCCAGCAGCTGGGGGACTAGCGGGGGGGCAGGGGCCACAGATACGCAGTATTTT	CASSWGTSGGAGATDTQYF
NA	TRBJ1-3	NA	TRBV30	TGTGCCTGGAGTAAGAGCTCTGGAAACACCATATATTTT	CAWSKSSGNTIYF
NA	TRBJ1-3	NA	TRBV15	TGTGCCACCAGCAGAGTCGGGGCAGGAGGGACTCCCGCCGACTCTGGAAACACCATATATTTT	CATSRVGAGGTPADSGNTIYF
NA	TRBJ1-4	NA	TRBV9	TGTGCCAGCAGCAGAGAGGACAGACGAGATGAAAAACTGTTTTTT	CASSREDRRDEKLFF
NA	TRBJ2-7	once	TRBV5-1	TGCGCCAGCAGCGGCTCCTCCTACGAGCAGTACTTC	CASSGSSYEQYF
NA	TRBJ2-7	once	TRBV2	TGTGCCAGCAGTGAAAGCCTTACCTACGAGCAGTACTTC	CASSESLTYEQYF
NA	TRBJ2-2	few	TRBV7-2	TGTGCCAGCAGCACCAGACGGGAGTACACCGGGGAGCTGTTTTTT	CASSTRREYTGELFF
NA	TRBJ1-1	NA	TRBV27	TGTGCCAGCAGTTTACAGGGGACCACTGAAGCTTTCTTT	CASSLQGTTEAFF
NA	TRBJ2-5	NA	TRBV6-1	TGTGCCAGCAGTGCCACTCTTTTCCAGACCCAGTACTTC	CASSATLFQTQYF
NA	TRBJ1-1	NA	TRBV27	TGTGCCAGCACACCTCTGAGGCACATGAACACTGAAGCTTTCTTT	CASTPLRHMNTEAFF
NA	TRBJ2-1	NA	TRBV19	TGTGCCAGTAGTATAGTGAACAGGGCTGAGCAGTTCTTC	CASSIVNRAEQFF
TRBD1	TRBJ1-6	NA	TRBV6-5	TGTGCCAGCAGTTACAGTGCCGGGACAGGGAATTCACCCCTCCACTTT	CASSYSAGTGNSPLHF
TRBD2	TRBJ2-3	NA	TRBV27	TGTGCCAGCAGTTCGGGAGGTTATACGCAGTATTTT	CASSSGGYTQYF
NA	TRBJ1-2	NA	TRBV14	TGTGCCAGCAGACAAGCAGGGCAGGGTTTGGGCTACACCTTC	CASRQAGQGLGYTF
NA	TRBJ2-3	NA	TRBV11-3	TGTGCCAGCAGCTCCCCTTCTAGTGCGGATACGCAGTATTTT	CASSSPSSADTQYF
TRBD1	TRBJ1-5	once	TRBV27	TGTGCCAGCAGTTTACAGGGGGCGAACCAGCCCCAGCATTTT	CASSLQGANQPQHF
NA	TRBJ1-5	NA	TRBV6-5	TGTGCCAGCAGTTACCCCGGGGGGACACCGCATTTT	CASSYPGGTPHF
NA	TRBJ1-4	NA	TRBV19	TGTGCCAGTAGTTTTTCCTCAACTAATGAAAAACTGTTTTTT	CASSFSSTNEKLFF
TRBD1	TRBJ2-3	NA	TRBV4-2	TGTGCCAGCAGCCAAGGGGGACAGGGGGAGGATACGCAGTATTTT	CASSQGGQGEDTQYF
NA	TRBJ2-3	once	TRBV18	TGTGCCAGCTCACGGGACACGGTTGAGAGGCAGTATTTT	CASSRDTVERQYF
NA	TRBJ1-5	NA	TRBV9	TGTGCCAGCAGCGTAGGAAGTAGTGGTCCCCAGCATTTT	CASSVGSSGPQHF
NA	TRBJ1-1	NA	TRBV6-1	TGTGCCAGCAGTGAATTTTCGGGGGTCAGCACTGAAGCTTTCTTT	CASSEFSGVSTEAFF
NA	TRBJ2-7	once	TRBV18	TGTGCCAGCTCACCACCGGCGGGAAGTCACTCCTACGAGCAGTACTTC	CASSPPAGSHSYEQYF
NA	TRBJ2-2	NA	TRBV19	TGTGCCAGTAGTATAATGGGGCTGGCCGGGGAGCTGTTTTTT	CASSIMGLAGELFF
TRBD1	TRBJ2-3	NA	TRBV5-4	TGTGCCAGCAGCACCGGGACAGGGGGAGTCCTCACAGATACGCAGTATTTT	CASSTGTGGVLTDTQYF
NA	TRBJ1-2	NA	TRBV5-4	TGTGCCAGCACCTTAGACGGGGGGTATGGCTACACCTTC	CASTLDGGYGYTF
TRBD2	TRBJ2-5	NA	TRBV27	TGTGCCAGCAGTTTAGGTCTAGCGGAGCAAGAGACCCAGTACTTC	CASSLGLAEQETQYF
NA	TRBJ2-7	NA	TRBV7-8	TGTGCCAGCATCGGAGGCTCCTACGAGCAGTACTTC	CASIGGSYEQYF
TRBD1	TRBJ2-2	NA	TRBV6-1	TGTGCCAGCAGTGAACGACAGGGTTACGGCACCGGGGAGCTGTTTTTT	CASSERQGYGTGELFF
NA	TRBJ2-3	NA	TRBV27	TGTGCCAGCAGTTTAGCCGGAGATACGCAGTATTTT	CASSLAGDTQYF
NA	TRBJ1-4	few	TRBV15	TGTGCCACCAAGCCAGACAGGAAAGAGACCGAAAAACTGTTTTTT	CATKPDRKETEKLFF
NA	TRBJ2-3	NA	TRBV23-1	TGCGCCAGCAGTCAAAAAAAAGCCCCAGGGAAAAGGGCTCCCACAGATACGCAGTATTTT	CASSQKKAPGKRAPTDTQYF
NA	TRBJ2-7	NA	TRBV5-4	TGTGCCAGCAGCTTCCGTTCTAGCGAGCAGTACTTC	CASSFRSSEQYF
NA	TRBJ2-1	NA	TRBV6-6	TGTGCCAGCAGTTACTCCCGACAGGGCGGGAACAATGAGCAGTTCTTC	CASSYSRQGGNNEQFF
NA	TRBJ1-1	NA	TRBV14	TGTGCCAGCAGCCAAGATACGACACGCGAAGCTTTCTTT	CASSQDTTREAFF
NA	TRBJ2-3	NA	TRBV2	TGTGCCTCCTCCGTGATCGCTAGCAGCGGCACAGATACGCAGTATTTT	CASSVIASSGTDTQYF
TRBD1	TRBJ2-7	NA	TRBV27	TGTGCCTGCTCCCGAGGGACAGGGGGCTCCTACGAGCAGTACTTC	CACSRGTGGSYEQYF
NA	TRBJ1-1	NA	TRBV6-1	TGTGCCAGCAGCGAGGTGGACACTGAAGCTTTCTTT	CASSEVDTEAFF
NA	TRBJ2-1	NA	TRBV5-6	TGTGCCAGCAGCTCCTTGGACAAGTCTGAGCAGTTCTTC	CASSSLDKSEQFF
NA	TRBJ2-1	once	TRBV9	TGTGCCAGCAGCGTAGGCGGAGCAGAATACAATGAGCAGTTCTTC	CASSVGGAEYNEQFF
TRBD1	TRBJ2-1	NA	TRBV5-6	TGTGCCAGCAGCTTGGGGGGACAGGGACGCAATGAGCAGTTCTTC	CASSLGGQGRNEQFF
NA	TRBJ2-2	NA	TRBV2	TGTGCCAGCAGTGAACAGGCGCACGGGGAGCTGTTTTTT	CASSEQAHGELFF
TRBD1	TRBJ1-6	few	TRBV6-5	TGTGCCAGCAGTTACTCGTACAGGGGGCGAAACTCACCCCTCCACTTT	CASSYSYRGRNSPLHF
NA	TRBJ2-7	NA	TRBV4-1	TGCGCCAGCAGCCAATCCGACAGTCTCTACGAGCAGTACTTC	CASSQSDSLYEQYF